This entry features one TCR beta chain sequence. There is no known antigen for this receptor. The record has no base qualities; no much larger clone is one base away. The collaborating institutions used their own protocols to collect whole blood in K2EDTA tubes. For TCRbeta analysis, collaborators shipped samples in one of three forms: frozen whole blood, isolated PBMCs, or DNA extracted from either of those sample types. The sample belongs to a study of blood T cell repertoires in COVID-19 (dated by TCRdb to between 2020 and 2021). Looking at the study overall: The collaborator samples originated in the United States, Italy and Spain and spanned the acute and convalescent phases of COVID-19. The prospective study material was composed of cDNA or gDNA derived from T cells, B-cell-depleted T cells, or PBMCs. Deeply sampled blood TCRbeta repertoires from subjects exposed to, actively infected with, or recovered from COVID-19 were included in the dataset. The repertoires were released in a freely available public database intended as a resource for research on the immune response to SARS-CoV-2. Samples were obtained from the ongoing ImmuneRACE study (first 160 participants) and from some 1,200 subjects provided by 6 global collaborators. Nearly every sample came with metadata listing a de-identified subject ID, COVID-19 status, age in years and sex. HLA class I and class II types, where available, came from metadata supplied by the sample provider rather than from assay-based typing. General study outcomes and caveats: Clinical and demographic metadata were provided uncurated, with the amount varying by source and participant.

The immunoSEQ Assay, a bias-controlled multiplex PCR, was used to amplify TCRbeta CDR3 regions from genomic DNA. In the paper's pipeline: The number of nucleated cells in each sample was estimated by amplification of reference gene primers within the assay. Sequence reads were collapsed and filtered to measure the absolute abundance of every unique TCRbeta CDR3 rearrangement. Productive Simpson clonality was computed per sample as the square root of Simpson's diversity index over productive rearrangements. TCRdb retrieved this table from immuneACCESS and kept in-frame rearrangements only. Not all clones are present; in checked studies, unresolved V genes account for under half, and no reason is known for the remainder. Clone size and the V and J calls come from that table; the DNA yielded D and trimming. Across this sample there are 100,000 to 150,000 clones, with 79% seen only once. The ten largest clonotypes hold 37% of the sample.

V is clipped by 5 bases and J by 6 bases, and the sequence between their germline boundaries is 16 bases long. From the cysteine up to the phenylalanine, the CDR3 has a length of 14 residues. The kept DNA is CDR3 alone, 42 bases in frame from the first base. Based on the germline V gene (reference sequence), the CDR1 and CDR2 sequences are SEHNR and FQNEAQ. Material: peripheral blood. The receptor's source is a man aged 35 to 55 with active or convalescent COVID-19. Recombination joined TRBV7-9 with TRBJ1-2; the D gene cannot be named for sure. The DNA reads TGTGCCAGCAGCCCACCCATATCGCAGAATGGCTACACCTTC. Its protein product is CASSPPISQNGYTF.